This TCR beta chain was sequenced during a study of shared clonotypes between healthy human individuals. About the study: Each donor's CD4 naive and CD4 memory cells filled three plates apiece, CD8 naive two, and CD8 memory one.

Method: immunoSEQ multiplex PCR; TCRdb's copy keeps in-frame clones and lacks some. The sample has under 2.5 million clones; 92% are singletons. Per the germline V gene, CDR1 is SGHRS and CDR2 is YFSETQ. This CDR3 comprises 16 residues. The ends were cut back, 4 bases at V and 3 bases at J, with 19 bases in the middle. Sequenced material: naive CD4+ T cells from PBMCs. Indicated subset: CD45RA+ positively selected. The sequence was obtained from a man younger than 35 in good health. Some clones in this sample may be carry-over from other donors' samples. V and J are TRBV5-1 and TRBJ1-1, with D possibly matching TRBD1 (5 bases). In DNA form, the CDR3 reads TGCGCCAGCAGCCCCCCCCGGGGGGGGAAGGACACTGAAGCTTTCTTT. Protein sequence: CASSPPRGGKDTEAFF.